This T cell receptor beta chain was recovered during a study of neurological immune-mediated disorders. This clonotype came up many times. Synthesis of cDNA was carried out by template-switch 5'RACE. The reaction used 10-nucleotide random UMIs. In every sequencing run, more than 170 million TCR-beta sequences were generated from 15-18 subjects. TCRdb called the 5' RACE reads again in MiXCR, with one record for every CDR3 protein. This sample has more than 75,000 distinct CDR3 sequences, with approximately 4.3% found just once. This CDR3 spans 12 amino acids. The ends were cut back, 2 bases at V and 6 bases at J, with 3 bases in the middle. Per germline, CDR1 SGHRS and CDR2 YFSETQ. Time point of the sample: longitudinal time-point 3. Unsorted libraries were prepared from 2 million PBMCs that had been stored at -80 C.

The J gene is TRBJ1-6, the V gene TRBV5-1; unclear D gene. The sequence was collected from an older woman with multiple sclerosis. The sequenced sample was PBMCs. The CDR3 nucleotides are TGCGCCAGCAGCTTAGCTAATTCACCCCTCCACTTT. Its protein product is CASSLANSPLHF.